The present T cell receptor beta chain was sequenced within a study of beta chain features in type 1 diabetes. V dropped 0 bases and J dropped 11 bases, with 8 bases sitting between them. CDR1 and CDR2 (germline): KGHSH, LQKENI. This CDR3 is 12 amino acids long. Study-level results: Unsettled here was the matter of whether HLA type influences TCRB rearrangement.

A word on this clone: Antigen specificity is unknown.

Investigators reverse transcribed all isolated RNA, so they sequenced expressed TCRB transcripts. Some clones are missing from TCRdb's copy, which holds only in-frame ones; the method was immunoSEQ multiplex PCR. Of about 210,000 clones in the sample, 11% were seen once. This sequence was found in a man between 18 and 29 years old in good health. The chain employs TRBV18 and TRBJ1-5; perhaps TRBD1 as D (6 bases). The sequenced material came from central memory CD4+ T cells from blood. The CDR3 bases are TGTGCCAGCTCACCACCGACAGGCTCCCAGCATTTT. Amino acid sequence: CASSPPTGSQHF.